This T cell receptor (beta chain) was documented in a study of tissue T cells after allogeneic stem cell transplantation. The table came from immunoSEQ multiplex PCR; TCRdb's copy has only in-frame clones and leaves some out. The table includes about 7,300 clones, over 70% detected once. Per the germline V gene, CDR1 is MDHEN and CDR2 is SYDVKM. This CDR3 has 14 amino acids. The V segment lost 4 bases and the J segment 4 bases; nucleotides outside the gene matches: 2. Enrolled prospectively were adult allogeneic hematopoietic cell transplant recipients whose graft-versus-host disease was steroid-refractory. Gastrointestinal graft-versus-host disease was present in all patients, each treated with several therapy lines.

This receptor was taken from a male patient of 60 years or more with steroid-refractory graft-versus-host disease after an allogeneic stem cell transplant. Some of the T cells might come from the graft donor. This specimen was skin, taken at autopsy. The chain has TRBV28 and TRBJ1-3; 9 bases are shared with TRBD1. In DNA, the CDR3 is TGTGCCAGCAGTTACAGGGGGCGCGGAAACACCATATATTTT. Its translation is CASSYRGRGNTIYF.